This T cell receptor beta chain was documented in a study of CD8 T cells in Susac syndrome. Findings and caveats of the study: An acknowledgment was made by the study that its TCR sequencing and HLA analysis involved relatively few individuals.

Sequencing of TCR beta covered CD8+ and CD4+ T cells obtained from blood. Note on this clonotype: The antigen is undetermined.

With random hexamers, reverse transcription was performed on about 0.45 to 1 ug of RNA. Amplification of TCR beta CDR3 spanned 54 Vbeta and 13 Jbeta via immunoSEQ multiplex PCR. TCRdb itself ran the immunoSEQ multiplex PCR reads through MiXCR, one entry per CDR3 protein. The table includes under 200,000 distinct CDR3 sequences, about 95% detected once. This CDR3 is built from 11 residues. Trimming removed 7 bases at V and 6 bases at J, with 7 bases between. Germline CDR1 is MDHEN and CDR2 is SYDVKM. Sample: CD8+ T cells from PBMCs. The J gene is TRBJ2-1, the V gene TRBV28, with unresolved D. The clonotype comes from a human donor with multiple sclerosis. The CDR3 DNA is TGTGCCAGCACCGAAGGCAATGAGCAGTTCTTC. Its protein is CASTEGNEQFF. The complete variable domain, with remaining parts taken from reference TRBV28 and TRBJ2-1, reads DVKVTQSSRYLVKRTGEKVFLECVQDMDHENMFWYRQDPGLGLRLIYFSYDVKMKEKGDIPEGYSVSREKKERFSLILESASTNQTSMYLCASTEGNEQFFGPGTRLTVL.